The T cell receptor (beta chain) under discussion was sequenced for a study of CD8 T cells in Susac syndrome. Reverse transcription used roughly 0.5 to 1 ug RNA and random hexamers. In TCRdb, the immunoSEQ multiplex PCR reads were re-called with MiXCR into one record per CDR3 protein. The table shows approximately 180,000 distinct CDR3 sequences, with 90% to 96% occurring only once. Germline CDR1 reads MNHNS; CDR2 reads SASEGT. The CDR3 covers 11 residues. The V end was cut by 5 bases, the J end by 1 base, with 2 bases between. General study results and limits: The authors acknowledged that their TCR sequencing and HLA analysis involved a relatively small number of individuals.

The authors carried out high-throughput sequencing of TCR beta. They applied it to CD8+ and CD4+ T cells obtained from blood. Notes on this clonotype: Its antigen is as yet unknown.

This sequence originates from a human donor with multiple sclerosis. The rearrangement links TRBV6-1 to TRBJ1-1; D is unclear. Sequencing input: CD4+ T cells from PBMCs. CDR3: CASSKNTEAFF. The CDR3, as DNA: TGTGCCAGCAGTAAGAACACTGAAGCTTTCTTT.